The subject of this entry is one TCR beta chain. The record originates from a study of blood T cell repertoires in COVID-19. Generated by immunoSEQ multiplex PCR, the TCRdb table keeps only in-frame clones and is missing some. This sample yields about half a million clones, of which over 75% are seen a single time; 3% to 3.5% belongs to the top ten. The ends lost 6 bases at V and 9 bases at J; junction bases unmatched: 3. The CDR3 totals 11 residues. Sequencing was performed on peripheral blood. The chain employs TRBV12-3 or TRBV12-4 and TRBJ2-7, with 9 bases fitting TRBD1. This receptor was taken from a human donor in a cohort sampled during active COVID-19. Written as DNA, the CDR3 is TGTGCCAGCAGCCAGACAGGGGGGCAGTACTTC. This translates into CASSQTGGQYF.